This T cell receptor (beta chain) came from a study of regulatory T cells in long-lasting Graves disease. In this sample, this clonotype turned up a few times. Antigen unknown. Study-wide results and caveats: The sample size was small, and this may have reduced accuracy. Persistent-disease Graves' patients showed less TCR diversity than new cases. A greater number of public clonotypes (roughly 2,800) was shared by persistent patients than by new patients (around 970).

Per germline, CDR1 SQVTM and CDR2 ANQGSEA. Trimming cost V 4 bases and J 6 bases, with 18 bases left between them. CDR3 size: 14 residues. CDR3 regions were amplified by Arm-PCR using iRepertoire HTBI primers to build TCR beta libraries. A single record per CDR3 protein comes from TCRdb applying MiXCR to the multiplex PCR reads. The sample gives 300,000 to 500,000 distinct CDR3 sequences, less than 25% of which show up once; roughly 20% is in the top ten. The time point: persistent/refractory GD, antithyroid drugs over 5 years with positive TRAb. The TCR library was made from RNA extracted from PBMCs.

The TCR comes from a female donor with Graves disease. V usage is TRBV29-1 and J usage is TRBJ1-2; D is undetermined. The material was peripheral blood mononuclear cells (PBMCs), obtained when the disease was refractory, from a patient treated with antithyroid drugs. The CDR3 DNA reads TGCAGCGTTGGAAACAACCCAGGCGGCGATGGCTACACCTTC. Its translation: CSVGNNPGGDGYTF.